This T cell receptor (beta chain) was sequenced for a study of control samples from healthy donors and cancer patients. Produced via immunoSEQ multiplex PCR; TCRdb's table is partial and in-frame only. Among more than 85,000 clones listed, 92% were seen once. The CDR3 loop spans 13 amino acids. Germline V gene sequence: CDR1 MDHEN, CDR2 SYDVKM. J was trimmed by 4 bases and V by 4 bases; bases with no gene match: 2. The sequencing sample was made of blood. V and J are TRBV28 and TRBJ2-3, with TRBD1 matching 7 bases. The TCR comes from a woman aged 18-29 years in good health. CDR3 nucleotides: TGTGCCAGCAGTTACAGGGGACCAGATACGCAGTATTTT. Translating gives CASSYRGPDTQYF.